A few counts support the clone carrying this T cell receptor beta chain. TCRdb re-called the RT-PCR reads with MiXCR, one entry per CDR3 protein. Of roughly 880,000 distinct CDR3 sequences listed, about a sixth were seen once; the top ten hold around 6%. Looked up from germline, CDR1 is MNHEY and CDR2 is SVGEGT. This CDR3 has 16 residues. Germline trimming cut 5 bases from V and 3 bases from J; bases unmatched to any gene: 8. This sample is drawn from a study of patients and donors after allogeneic stem cell transplantation. Sequenced: blood, either unsorted or a sorted T cell fraction (not recorded which). V usage is TRBV6-2 or TRBV6-3 and J usage is TRBJ1-3; the match to TRBD1 covers 9 bases. The receptor was derived from a human donor who was either an allogeneic HSCT recipient or a stem cell or donor lymphocyte infusion donor (not recorded which). It is not recorded whose cells these are; they may come from a transplant donor. CDR3: CASSRPGQGFGNTIYF. CDR3 coding DNA: TGTGCCAGCAGTCGCCCGGGACAGGGATTTGGAAACACCATATATTTT.